These T cell receptor beta chains were read from a single sample in a study of blood T cell repertoires in COVID-19. The method was immunoSEQ multiplex PCR; TCRdb's version includes in-frame clones alone and lacks a portion of them. Of about 170,000 clones listed, 89% are singletons. What was sequenced was PBMCs or T cells enriched from blood (not recorded which). Every receptor here comes from a woman aged 18-29 years who had recovered from COVID-19. The CDR3 runs from the conserved cysteine through the conserved F or W. D genes are given only for firm matches. Clone size is shown for a subset of rows, as once, few, many or a class of expanded clone.

>TRBV7-7|-|TRBJ2-1|-
TGTGCTAGCGGCGGTGCAAATACAGGGAGGGGCCCCAATGAGCAGTTCTTC
CASGGANTGRGPNEQFF
>TRBV27|-|TRBJ1-3|-
TGTGCCAGCCGCGGGGAAAGGAGCTCTGGAAACACCATATATTTT
CASRGERSSGNTIYF
>TRBV7-6|-|TRBJ2-1|-
TGTGCCAGCAGCTTAGAGAGGACAGAGTTATACAATGAGCAGTTCTTC
CASSLERTELYNEQFF
>TRBV7-6|-|TRBJ1-5|-
TGTGCCAGCAGCGGGGGGGGGAAAAATAGCTATCAGCCCCAGCATTTT
CASSGGGKNSYQPQHF
>TRBV6-5|-|TRBJ2-3|TRBD2
TGTGCCAGCAGGGGACTAGCGGAAGGCACAGATACGCAGTATTTT
CASRGLAEGTDTQYF
>TRBV24-1|-|TRBJ2-3|-
TGTGCCCCGCTTCTCCGGTCCCCTTTAGAAAATACGCAGTATTTT
CAPLLRSPLENTQYF
>TRBV5-1|-|TRBJ2-1|TRBD2
TGCGCCAGCAGCTCGGGGACTAGCGGGAGGCTCTCCTACAATGAGCAGTTCTTC
CASSSGTSGRLSYNEQFF
>TRBV3-1/TRBV3-2|-|TRBJ2-1|-
TGTGCCAGCAGCCAATCCAGTGAGCAGTTCTTC
CASSQSSEQFF
>TRBV12-3/TRBV12-4|-|TRBJ1-1|-
TGTGCCAGCAGTTTACGGAGAACTCAAGCTTTCTTT
CASSLRRTQAFF
>TRBV19|-|TRBJ2-7|TRBD1
TGTGCCAGTAGTATCCGGACAGGCAACGAGCAGTACTTC
CASSIRTGNEQYF
>TRBV6-2/TRBV6-3|-|TRBJ1-4|-
TGTGCCAGCAGCGACACAGGAGCTGCTAATGAAAAACTGTTTTTT
CASSDTGAANEKLFF
>TRBV6-2/TRBV6-3|-|TRBJ2-7|-
TGTGCCAGCAGTTACAAGCTCCGATCCTACGAGCAGTACTTC
CASSYKLRSYEQYF
>TRBV2|few|TRBJ2-7|TRBD2
TGTGCCAGCTCACTAGCGGGAGGTTCCTACGAGCAGTACTTC
CASSLAGGSYEQYF
>TRBV18|-|TRBJ2-5|TRBD1
TGTGCCAGCTCACCAAGGCTCCAGACAGGGGGCCCCCAAGAGACCCAGTACTTC
CASSPRLQTGGPQETQYF
>TRBV28|-|TRBJ2-2|TRBD1
TGTGCCAGTTCGCCGGGACAGGGGGTGGACACCGGGGAGCTGTTTTTT
CASSPGQGVDTGELFF
>TRBV21-1|-|TRBJ2-2|-
TGTGCCAGCAGCCAGGGACTAGCCCCGAACACCGGGGAGCTGTTTTTT
CASSQGLAPNTGELFF
>TRBV2|-|TRBJ1-6|TRBD1
TGTGCCAGCAGTGTGCAAGGGACAGTAAATAATTCACCCCTCCACTTT
CASSVQGTVNNSPLHF
>TRBV28|-|TRBJ2-1|-
TGTGCCAGGTCCCTCGGGGCTAGCGACCCCCTGGGCGATGAGCAGTTCTTC
CARSLGASDPLGDEQFF
>TRBV7-2|-|TRBJ1-1|-
TGTGCCAGCAGCTTAACTGGAGGAGGAGGGGCAAACACTGAAGCTTTCTTT
CASSLTGGGGANTEAFF
>TRBV28|-|TRBJ2-5|-
TGTGCCAGCAGGCTTGCGGGGAGTTACGGAGAGACCCAGTACTTC
CASRLAGSYGETQYF
>TRBV19|-|TRBJ1-5|TRBD1
TGTGCCAGTAGTTTTTCAGGGGGCAGTCAGCCCCAGCATTTT
CASSFSGGSQPQHF
>TRBV11-2|-|TRBJ1-4|TRBD1
TGTGCCAGCAGCCAATGGGCCAGGGGGGTAGAAAAACTGTTTTTT
CASSQWARGVEKLFF